The T cell receptor beta chain under discussion was sequenced for a study of CD8+CD57+ T cells in acquired aplastic anemia. Turning to the study itself: Sorted CD4+ and CD8+ cells yielded around 3 ug of DNA on average. Study-wide findings and caveats: About 27 shared CD8+ CDR3s appeared highly expressed within patients' immunodominant clones. Between the patient and control groups, CD8+ Simpson's diversity did not differ significantly.

As concerns this clonotype: The antigen remains unidentified.

CDR1 ENHRY and CDR2 SYGVKD come from the germline V gene. This CDR3 contains 17 residues. V gave up 6 bases and J gave up 2 bases; unmatched junction bases: 7. The study profiled TCR beta VDJ and CDR3 using genomic DNA as template. TCRdb re-analysed the reads in MiXCR, keeping a single row per CDR3 protein. Among some 130,000 distinct CDR3 sequences listed, around two fifths were seen once. The chain uses TRBV10-3 and TRBJ2-6; 10 positions agree with TRBD1. The receptor comes from a human donor in good health, serving as a control. The sequenced sample consisted of sorted CD4+, CD8+, or CD8+CD57+ T cells (not recorded which) from PBMCs. This CDR3 is CAISPDGQGAGANVLTF. For the CDR3, the DNA is TGTGCCATCAGCCCCGACGGACAGGGGGCTGGGGCCAACGTCCTGACTTTC.